This TCR beta chain stems from a study of blood T cell repertoires in COVID-19. Measured with immunoSEQ multiplex PCR; TCRdb has only the in-frame clones, and not every one. Of more than 200,000 clones in the sample, 85% to 90% were seen once. Trimming removed 2 bases at V and 6 bases at J, with 8 bases between. The germline V gene encodes CDR1 WSHSY and CDR2 SAAADI. This CDR3 comprises 13 residues. This TCR came from a woman aged 25 to 39 with acute COVID-19. Material: PBMCs or T cells enriched from blood (not recorded which). The chain recombines TRBV10-2 with TRBJ2-1; D perhaps matches TRBD2 (6 bases). The CDR3 nucleotides are TGCGCCAGCAGTGAGGGGGGGTCCAATGAGCAGTTCTTC. It is translated as CASSEGGSNEQFF.